These 28 T cell receptor beta chains share one sample of origin, sequenced in a study of OX40 agonist ivuxolimab in advanced cancers. The data were produced by immunoSEQ multiplex PCR, yet TCRdb's version contains in-frame clones alone and is incomplete. The sample includes more than 45,000 clones, 80% to 90% of them seen just once. The sequenced sample was CD4+ or CD8+ T cells sorted from blood, obtained in a trial of the OX40 agonist ivuxolimab. Every receptor here comes from an adult with an advanced solid tumor such as melanoma, head and neck, liver or kidney cancer.

The gene calls are TRBV5-6 and TRBJ2-2, with 9 bases lining up with TRBD1. With 2 bases clipped from V and 4 bases from J, the junction kept 3 bases outside the gene matches. The CDR3 contains 15 residues. Germline V gene sequence: CDR1 SGHDT, CDR2 YYEEEE. CDR3 protein: CASSFEDRGTGELFF. Written as DNA, the CDR3 is TGTGCCAGCAGCTTCGAGGACAGGGGCACCGGGGAGCTGTTTTTT.

The V gene is TRBV5-1, the J gene TRBJ1-1; D gene unclear. Germline CDR1 and CDR2: SGHRS and YFSETQ. Trimming pared 4 bases from V and 12 bases from J, leaving 22 bases between. The CDR3 contains 14 residues. CDR3 DNA sequence: TGCGCCAGCAGCCCCCCGGAGTCCCATCAAGGACCTTTCTTT. Translation: CASSPPESHQGPFF.

This sequence joins TRBV6-5 and TRBJ1-5, with a possible D match to TRBD1 (5 bases). Germline lookup yields CDR1 MNHEY and CDR2 SVGAGI. The CDR3 loop spans 14 amino acids. Deletions cut 2 bases from V and 7 bases from J, with 12 bases between. CDR3 DNA sequence: TGTGCCAGCAGTTACGGCAGGGAGGACCAGCCCCAGCATTTT. It codes for CASSYGREDQPQHF.

J is TRBJ2-5 and V is TRBV7-8; D unclear. V gave up 5 bases and J gave up 7 bases, with 14 bases separating them. The germline V gene encodes CDR1 SGHVS and CDR2 FQNEAQ. The CDR3 extends over 13 amino acids. CDR3 sequence: CASSPGPGGTQYF. In DNA, the CDR3 is TGTGCCAGCAGCCCTGGACCCGGTGGGACCCAGTACTTC.

This clone appeared once. The V and J genes are TRBV7-2 and TRBJ2-4, with D perhaps matching TRBD2 (6 bases). CDR1 and CDR2 from the germline V gene are SGHTA and FQGNSA. CDR3 length equals 16 residues. Trimming removed 5 bases at V and 5 bases at J, with 19 bases between. The CDR3 nucleotides are TGTGCCAGCAGCGTTTCGTCGATTGAGCGGGAAAACATTCAGTACTTC. Translating gives CASSVSSIERENIQYF.

The rearrangement joins TRBV5-4 to TRBJ1-2; TRBD1 is a possible D gene (5 bases). The CDR3 covers 14 residues. The germline CDR1 and CDR2 sequences are SGHNT and YYREEE (reference sequence). Between the trimmed V and J ends, which lost 2 bases and 2 bases, there was a span of 10 bases. The CDR3 protein is CASSLDRPNYGYTF. The DNA of the CDR3 is TGTGCCAGCAGCTTAGACAGACCAAACTATGGCTACACCTTC.

The chain recombines TRBV5-1 with TRBJ2-1; 12 bases are a match to TRBD2. The CDR3 is made up of 18 amino acids. The germline gives CDR1 SGHRS, CDR2 YFSETQ. J was trimmed by 7 bases and V by 0 bases; bases with no gene match: 11. Here the CDR3 reads CASSLETSGSYLFNEQFF. CDR3 DNA sequence: TGCGCCAGCAGCTTGGAGACTAGCGGGAGCTACCTGTTTAATGAGCAGTTCTTC.

This clone is labeled medium-sized. V usage is TRBV9 and J usage is TRBJ1-1; 7 nucleotides agree with TRBD1. CDR3 length: 14 residues. Germline CDR1 is SGDLS and CDR2 is YYNGEE. Trimming removed 2 bases from V and 6 bases from J; junction bases left unmatched: 7. CDR3 sequence: CASSVDRAGAEAFF. The CDR3 nucleotides read TGTGCCAGCAGCGTCGACAGGGCCGGGGCTGAAGCTTTCTTT. The complete variable domain, with remaining parts taken from reference TRBV9 and TRBJ1-1, reads DSGVTQTPKHLITATGQRVTLRCSPRSGDLSVYWYQQSLDQGLQFLIQYYNGEERAKGNILERFSAQQFPDLHSELNLSSLELGDSALYFCASSVDRAGAEAFFGQGTRLTVV.

The CDR3 sequence is CASSPGQGPDEQYV. The CDR3 coding sequence is TGTGCCAGCTCACCGGGACAGGGGCCCGACGAGCAGTACGTC. V and J are TRBV18 and TRBJ2-7; 10 bases map to TRBD1. Germline lookup yields CDR1 KGHSH and CDR2 LQKENI. The CDR3 is 14 residues long. V lost 3 bases, J lost 5 bases, and 4 bases stayed unmatched.

V is TRBV10-2 and J is TRBJ2-6, with unresolved D. Trimming shortened V by 1 base and J by 10 bases, and 20 bases separated the two germline ends. This CDR3 is 17 amino acids long. Germline V gene sequence: CDR1 WSHSY, CDR2 SAAADI. CDR3 protein: CASSELDTLLPGNVLTF. As DNA, the CDR3 is TGCGCCAGCAGTGAGTTAGACACCCTCCTACCAGGAAACGTCCTGACTTTC.

This clone was detected only a few times. CDR3 nucleotide sequence: TGCGCCAGCAGCCAAGGATATGGGGCTAACACTGAAGCTTTCTTT. Translated, it gives CASSQGYGANTEAFF. J is TRBJ1-1 and V is TRBV4-3; D is perhaps TRBD1 (5 bases). The CDR3 extends over 15 amino acids. Germline V CDR1 and CDR2: LGHNA, YSLEER. Trimming removed 1 base from V and 2 bases from J, with 11 bases in between.

This clone was seen a handful of times. This sequence joins TRBV5-6 and TRBJ1-1; D is ambiguous. Germline CDR1 and CDR2: SGHDT and YYEEEE. The CDR3 spans 11 residues. V lost 10 bases to trimming and J lost 4 bases, with 11 bases between them. The CDR3 DNA reads as TGTGCCTGGATTAGGGCCACTGAAGCTTTCTTT. Translating it yields CAWIRATEAFF. Full variable domain (outside the CDR3, taken from reference TRBV5-6 and TRBJ1-1): DAGVTQSPTHLIKTRGQQVTLRCSPKSGHDTVSWYQQALGQGPQFIFQYYEEEERQRGNFPDRFSGHQFPNYSSELNVNALLLGDSALYLCAWIRATEAFFGQGTRLTVV.

This chain joins TRBV7-7 and TRBJ2-5, with TRBD2 as a possible D gene (5 bases). The V end was cut by 1 base, the J end by 2 bases, with 11 bases between. The length of the CDR3 is 15 residues. Looked up from germline, CDR1 is SSHAT and CDR2 is FNYEAQ (reference sequence). The CDR3 DNA sequence: TGTGCCAGCAGCTTAGTGAAGGACTCTCAAGAGACCCAGTACTTC. Translated, it gives CASSLVKDSQETQYF.

The chain employs TRBV7-9 and TRBJ2-2, with 15 bases aligning to TRBD2. The CDR3 is made up of 18 amino acids. Germline lookup yields CDR1 SEHNR and CDR2 FQNEAQ (reference sequence). J lost 1 base, V lost 4 bases, and 4 bases had no gene match. Here the CDR3 reads CASSSWGLAGGNTGELFF. CDR3 sequence (DNA): TGTGCCAGCAGCTCGTGGGGACTAGCGGGAGGGAACACCGGGGAGCTGTTTTTT.

This sequence joins TRBV20-1 and TRBJ2-4; D gene unclear. Trimming left V 0 bases short and J 8 bases short, with 5 bases between. Germline V gene sequence: CDR1 DFQATT, CDR2 SNEGSKA (reference sequence). The length of the CDR3 is 11 residues. The CDR3 DNA is TGCAGTGCTAGAGATCTGGACATTCAGTACTTC. Translating it yields CSARDLDIQYF.

V usage is TRBV4-2 and J usage is TRBJ2-3, with 9 bases fitting TRBD2. V trimming: 6 bases; J trimming: 2 bases; junction bases outside the gene matches: 6. CDR3 length: 15 residues. Germline CDR1 is LGHNA and CDR2 is YNFKEQ. CDR3 sequence reads: CASREGGRDTDTQYF. The DNA for the CDR3 is TGTGCCAGCAGGGAGGGCGGGAGGGACACAGATACGCAGTATTTT.

The chain has TRBV9 and TRBJ2-3, with TRBD2 matching over 9 bases. The CDR3 runs to 15 residues. Germline CDR1 SGDLS, CDR2 YYNGEE. Germline trimming cut 4 bases from V and 1 base from J; bases unmatched to any gene: 4. CDR3 region: CASSFSGSRTDTQYF. Written as DNA, the CDR3 is TGTGCCAGCAGCTTTAGCGGGAGCCGCACAGATACGCAGTATTTT.

Notes on this clone: Within the sample, other DNA sequences also encode this same CDR3. The CDR3 DNA sequence: TGTGCCAGCAGTTACGGGGGCAATCAGCCCCAGCATTTT. This sequence encodes CASSYGGNQPQHF. The V gene is TRBV6-5, the J gene TRBJ1-5; D uncertain. The CDR3 consists of 13 residues. Deletions cut 2 bases from V and 2 bases from J, with 4 bases between. Germline loops: CDR1 MNHEY, CDR2 SVGAGI.

This clone occurred once. The chain uses TRBV19 and TRBJ2-7, with TRBD1 identical over 10 bases. J was trimmed by 2 bases and V by 5 bases; bases with no gene match: 6. The CDR3 spans 15 residues. Germline CDR1 reads LNHDA; CDR2 reads SQIVND (reference sequence). The CDR3 nucleotides are TGTGCCAGTAGTCCGGGACAGGGGTTCGCCTACGAGCAGTACGTC. Translation gives CASSPGQGFAYEQYV.

The chain combines TRBV13 with TRBJ2-1, with 11 bases matching TRBD2. Per the germline V gene, CDR1 is PRHDT and CDR2 is FYEKMQ (reference sequence). This CDR3 has 15 amino acids. V trimming: 0 bases; J trimming: 9 bases; junction bases outside the gene matches: 4. The CDR3 sequence is CASSLGTSGIVEQFF. The CDR3 coding sequence is TGTGCCAGCAGCTTAGGGACTAGCGGGATCGTTGAGCAGTTCTTC.

The chain has TRBV27 and TRBJ2-1, with TRBD2 matching 13 bases. The CDR3 covers 15 residues. Germline V gene sequence: CDR1 MNHEY, CDR2 SMNVEV (reference sequence). With 2 bases clipped from V and 5 bases from J, the junction kept 0 bases outside the gene matches. Here the CDR3 reads CASSLGTSGDNEQFF. CDR3 coding DNA: TGTGCCAGCAGTTTAGGGACTAGCGGGGACAATGAGCAGTTCTTC.

About this clone itself: Other DNA sequences in the sample encode the same CDR3. The rearrangement uses TRBV5-6 and TRBJ1-3, with D hard to call. V was trimmed by 0 bases and J by 1 base, leaving 5 bases between them. CDR1 and CDR2 from the germline V gene are SGHDT and YYEEEE. The length of the CDR3 is 14 residues. DNA of the CDR3: TGTGCCAGCAGCTTGGGAGGGTCTGGAAACACCATATATTTT. Amino acid sequence: CASSLGGSGNTIYF.

This chain joins TRBV13 and TRBJ1-3, with a tentative D call TRBD1 (6 bases). Per germline, CDR1 PRHDT and CDR2 FYEKMQ (reference sequence). The V end was cut by 1 base, the J end by 0 bases, with 7 bases between. The length of the CDR3 is 15 residues. CDR3 sequence (DNA): TGTGCCAGCAGCTTAGAGGGGGACTCTGGAAACACCATATATTTT. Its protein product is CASSLEGDSGNTIYF.

CDR3 DNA: TGCGCCAGCAGCTTGAGTACTAGCGGGAGGGCCGTGGGAAATGAGCAGTTCTTC. Translating it yields CASSLSTSGRAVGNEQFF. The chain couples TRBV5-1 to TRBJ2-1; 13 nucleotides line up with TRBD2. This CDR3 is 18 amino acids long. Germline loops: CDR1 SGHRS, CDR2 YFSETQ. The junction had 11 bases not matched to a gene; V was cut back by 1 base and J by 7 bases.

The chain links TRBV19 to TRBJ2-1, with TRBD2 matching over 7 bases. Germline CDR1 and CDR2: LNHDA and SQIVND (reference sequence). This CDR3 region has 15 residues. The V and J ends lost 9 bases and 7 bases, in that order; junction bases with no gene match: 15. The CDR3 DNA sequence: TGTGCCAGCCTGCACAAGGGGACTACCTTAAATGAGCAGTTCTTC. This encodes CASLHKGTTLNEQFF.

The chain uses TRBV11-2 and TRBJ2-1; either TRBD1 or TRBD2 may fit D (5 bases each). V lost 3 bases and J 11 bases, leaving 17 bases between the germline ends. The CDR3 is 14 residues long. CDR1 and CDR2 from the germline V gene are SGHAT and FQNNGV. DNA for the CDR3: TGTGCCAGCAGCTTGATGCCAGAGGGACGACAGCAGTTCTTC. Translation: CASSLMPEGRQQFF.

This clone came up once. This chain links TRBV6-6 with TRBJ1-3; unclear D gene. Germline V lookup: CDR1 MNHNY, CDR2 SVGAGI (reference sequence). The CDR3 runs 15 residues. Between the trimmed V and J ends, which lost 0 bases and 0 bases, there was a span of 6 bases. CDR3 in amino acids: CASSYSTFSGNTIYF. CDR3 nucleotides: TGTGCCAGCAGTTACTCGACCTTCTCTGGAAACACCATATATTTT.

The chain employs TRBV5-5 and TRBJ1-1; TRBD1 is a possible D gene (5 bases). The CDR3 consists of 13 residues. V was pared by 0 bases and J by 3 bases, with 6 bases between. Germline loops: CDR1 SGHKS, CDR2 YYEKEE (reference sequence). CDR3 sequence: CASSLGQHTEAFF. CDR3 coding DNA: TGTGCCAGCAGCTTGGGACAGCACACTGAAGCTTTCTTT. The entire variable domain, with the rest obtained from reference TRBV5-5 and TRBJ1-1, is as follows: DAGVTQSPTHLIKTRGQQVTLRCSPISGHKSVSWYQQVLGQGPQFIFQYYEKEERGRGNFPDRFSARQFPNYSSELNVNALLLGDSALYLCASSLGQHTEAFFGQGTRLTVV.